The TCR beta chain under discussion was sequenced for a study of cytotoxic CD8 clonotypes in ibrutinib-treated CLL. Study-wide context: IGHV unmutated 17 to 18; relapsed/refractory 11; treatment-naive some 14.

Study-level findings and limits: Before falling back toward baseline at progression, clonality had risen at the time of ibrutinib response. Sustained-remission and progressing patients had different sampling times.

Notes on this clone: Antigen specificity is unknown.

The junction had 1 base not matched to a gene; V was cut back by 3 bases and J by 6 bases. Germline assignment: CDR1 SGHVS and CDR2 FQNEAQ. The CDR3 has 12 amino acids. TCRdb's copy holds only in-frame clones and misses some; the assay was immunoSEQ multiplex PCR. The data show under 300,000 clones, roughly 70% seen once. Specimen: PBMCs, collected after 24 months of ibrutinib treatment. This receptor was obtained from a human donor with chronic lymphocytic leukemia. The chain employs TRBV7-8 and TRBJ1-1, with 7 bases that match TRBD1. The CDR3: CASSFGTAEAFF. As DNA, the CDR3 is TGTGCCAGCAGCTTCGGGACAGCTGAAGCTTTCTTT. Full variable domain (remainder filled in from reference TRBV7-8 and TRBJ1-1): GAGVSQSPRYKVAKRGQDVALRCDPISGHVSLFWYQQALGQGPEFLTYFQNEAQLDKSGLPSDRFFAERPEGSVSTLKIQRTQQEDSAVYLCASSFGTAEAFFGQGTRLTVV.